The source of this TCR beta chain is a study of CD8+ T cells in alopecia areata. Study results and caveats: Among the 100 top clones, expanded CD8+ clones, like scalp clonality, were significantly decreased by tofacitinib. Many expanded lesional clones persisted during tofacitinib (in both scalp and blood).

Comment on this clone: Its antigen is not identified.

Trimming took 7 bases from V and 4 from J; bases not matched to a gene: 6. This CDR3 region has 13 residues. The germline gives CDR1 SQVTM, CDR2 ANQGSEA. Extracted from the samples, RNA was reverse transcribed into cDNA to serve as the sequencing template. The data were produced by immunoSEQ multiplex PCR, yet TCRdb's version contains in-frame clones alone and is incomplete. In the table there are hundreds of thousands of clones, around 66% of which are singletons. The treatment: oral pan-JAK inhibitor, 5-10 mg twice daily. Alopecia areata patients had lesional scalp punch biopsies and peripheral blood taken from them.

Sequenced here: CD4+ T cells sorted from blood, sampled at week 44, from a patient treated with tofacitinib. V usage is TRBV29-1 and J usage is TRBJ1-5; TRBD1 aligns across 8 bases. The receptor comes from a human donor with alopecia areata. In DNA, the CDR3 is TGCAGCGCTCAGGACAGGGCAAATCAGCCCCAGCATTTT. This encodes CSAQDRANQPQHF.